Below, 30 T cell receptor beta chains from the same sample are listed, as sequenced in a study of CD8+ T cells in alopecia areata. The treatment denotes: oral pan-JAK inhibitor, 5-10 mg twice daily. TCR sequencing used cDNA made by reverse transcription of extracted RNA. Data came from immunoSEQ multiplex PCR; TCRdb stores just in-frame clones and leaves some out. The sample has tens of thousands of clones, about two thirds seen once; the top ten hold roughly a sixth. The specimen was CD8+ T cells sorted from blood, collected between weeks 43 and 45, from a patient treated with tofacitinib. The receptors shown here come from a human donor with alopecia areata.

The chain carries TRBV12-5 and TRBJ2-1; 7 nucleotides match TRBD1. The CDR3 runs 15 residues. V gave up 5 bases and J gave up 5 bases; unmatched junction bases: 9. The germline gives CDR1 LGHNT, CDR2 FRNRAP. The CDR3 is CASGHVRGQDNEQFF. The CDR3 DNA sequence: TGTGCTAGTGGTCACGTTAGGGGGCAGGACAATGAGCAGTTCTTC.

The J gene is TRBJ1-6, the V gene TRBV11-2; 8 nucleotides line up with TRBD1. V shed 1 base and J 8 bases; nucleotides not matched to a gene: 1. Germline-derived CDR1 and CDR2 are SGHAT and FQNNGV. The CDR3 consists of 14 residues. DNA of the CDR3: TGTGCCAGCAGCTTAGGACAGGGGTATTCACCCCTCCACTTT. Its protein is CASSLGQGYSPLHF. Variable domain in full (rest from reference TRBV11-2 and TRBJ1-6): EAGVAQSPRYKIIEKRQSVAFWCNPISGHATLYWYQQILGQGPKLLIQFQNNGVVDDSQLPKDRFSAERLKGVDSTLKIQPAKLEDSAVYLCASSLGQGYSPLHFGNGTRLTVT.

This clone was found a few times. The genes are TRBV6-6 and TRBJ2-4; D is possibly TRBD2 (5 bases). The CDR3 runs to 14 residues. The germline CDR1 and CDR2 sequences are MNHNY and SVGAGI (reference sequence). The germline V and J ends were trimmed by 4 bases and 12 bases, with 19 bases remaining between them. In DNA form, the CDR3 reads TGTGCCAGCAGTTTGACCACCTCGGGGAATGGTCAGTACTTC. This translates into CASSLTTSGNGQYF.

The table lists this clone with a count of one. The V gene is TRBV7-9, the J gene TRBJ2-3, with D possibly being TRBD2 (6 bases). The length of the CDR3 is 16 residues. V was trimmed by 7 bases and J by 2 bases, leaving 19 bases between them. Germline loops: CDR1 SEHNR, CDR2 FQNEAQ (reference sequence). Here the CDR3 DNA reads TGTGCCAGCATCAAACCGGGCGGGGTTGACACAGATACGCAGTATTTT. Residues: CASIKPGGVDTDTQYF.

This chain uses TRBV6-5 with TRBJ1-1; D possibly corresponds to TRBD1 (6 bases). CDR1 is MNHEY, CDR2 SVGAGI, per germline. The germline V and J ends were trimmed by 5 bases and 6 bases, with 16 bases remaining between them. The CDR3 has 14 residues. The CDR3 coding sequence is TGTGCCAGCAGTCCACAGGGTGGAATCGCTGAAGCTTTCTTT. This sequence encodes CASSPQGGIAEAFF.

The gene calls are TRBV5-4 and TRBJ1-2; 10 bases map to TRBD1. The CDR3 consists of 14 residues. Looked up from germline, CDR1 is SGHNT and CDR2 is YYREEE (reference sequence). After removal of 4 bases from V and 5 bases from J, the junction contained 5 bases not matched to a gene. The CDR3 here is CASSPGTGEYGYTF. The CDR3 bases are TGTGCCAGCAGCCCCGGGACAGGGGAGTATGGCTACACCTTC.

This clone showed up just a few times. The chain employs TRBV11-2 and TRBJ2-7; 8 bases align to TRBD1. J lost 2 bases, V lost 4 bases, and 4 bases had no gene match. Looked up from germline, CDR1 is SGHAT and CDR2 is FQNNGV. The CDR3 is 14 amino acids. The CDR3 loop reads CASSSDRGPYEQYF. In DNA, the CDR3 is TGTGCCAGCAGCTCCGACAGGGGACCCTACGAGCAGTACTTC.

The chain links TRBV11-2 to TRBJ2-3, with D unclear. With 5 bases removed from V and 4 bases from J, the gap between germline ends came to 13 bases. Per the germline V gene, CDR1 is SGHAT and CDR2 is FQNNGV. The CDR3 has 14 amino acids. For the CDR3, the DNA is TGTGCCAGCAGCCCGTGGACGGATTCAGATACGCAGTATTTT. As protein: CASSPWTDSDTQYF.

This chain joins TRBV7-2 and TRBJ2-7, with a possible D match to TRBD1 (5 bases). This CDR3 spans 12 amino acids. Germline V CDR1 and CDR2: SGHTA, FQGNSA. The ends were cut back, 2 bases at V and 6 bases at J, with 8 bases in the middle. In DNA, the CDR3 is TGTGCCAGCAGCTTACAGGGCTCCGAGCAGTACTTC. It translates to CASSLQGSEQYF.

This clone has a handful of counts. The V and J genes are TRBV30 and TRBJ1-6, with a weak D call TRBD1 (5 bases). Trimming left V 0 bases short and J 10 bases short, with 13 bases between. The CDR3 has 14 amino acids. CDR1 and CDR2 (germline): GTSNPN, SVGIG (reference sequence). CDR3 DNA sequence: TGTGCCTGGAGTGTGGGGCAGGGAGGCTCACCCCTCCACTTT. This translates into CAWSVGQGGSPLHF.

The chain is built from TRBV5-1 and TRBJ2-1, with 9 bases aligning to TRBD1. CDR3 size: 15 residues. Germline V gives CDR1 SGHRS, CDR2 YFSETQ. V shed 7 bases and J 6 bases; nucleotides not matched to a gene: 11. In nucleotides, the CDR3 is TGCGCCAGCTCCGTAGGACAGGGGAAGGGCAATGAGCAGTTCTTC. It yields the protein CASSVGQGKGNEQFF.

This clone was counted between two and nine times. The CDR3 spells CASSHGQGPGGEQYF. The CDR3 region has the DNA TGCGCCAGCAGCCACGGACAGGGGCCGGGGGGAGAGCAGTACTTC. The chain combines TRBV4-3 with TRBJ2-7; 9 positions match TRBD1. The V gene's germline CDR1 is LGHNA and CDR2 YSLEER. The CDR3 contains 15 residues. After removal of 3 bases from V and 7 bases from J, the junction contained 10 bases not matched to a gene.

Only a few counts were recorded for this clone. This chain connects TRBV5-1 to TRBJ2-7; possible D gene TRBD1, 6 bases. Trimming shortened V by 0 bases and J by 2 bases, and 12 bases separated the two germline ends. The CDR3 has 15 residues. CDR1 and CDR2 from the germline V gene are SGHRS and YFSETQ. CDR3 region: CASSLVVDSAYEQYF. Here the CDR3 DNA reads TGCGCCAGCAGCTTGGTAGTGGACAGTGCCTACGAGCAGTACTTC.

This sequence joins TRBV10-3 and TRBJ2-7; 8 nucleotides align to TRBD2. The V segment lost 0 bases and the J segment 3 bases; nucleotides outside the gene matches: 1. The germline CDR1 and CDR2 sequences are ENHRY and SYGVKD. The CDR3 is 14 amino acids. CDR3 sequence: CAISESSGGYEQYF. For the CDR3, the DNA is TGTGCCATCAGTGAGTCCAGCGGGGGCTACGAGCAGTACTTC.

This clone was seen once. The V call is TRBV11-3, the J call TRBJ2-2; tentatively, D is TRBD2 (5 bases). V was shortened by 2 bases and J by 4 bases, with 11 bases between the two germline ends. CDR1 and CDR2 from the germline V gene are SGHNT and YENEEA. This CDR3 region has 15 residues. The CDR3 reads CASSLITGSTGELFF. For the CDR3, the DNA is TGTGCCAGCAGCTTAATAACGGGGTCCACCGGGGAGCTGTTTTTT.

This clone was seen just once. This chain uses TRBV10-2 with TRBJ2-7; D gene unclear. V was cut by 2 bases and J by 7 bases, with 15 bases left in between. The CDR3 runs 14 residues. Germline CDR1 and CDR2: WSHSY and SAAADI. The CDR3 is CASSETDLVGEQYF. CDR3 sequence (DNA): TGCGCCAGCAGTGAGACAGACTTGGTGGGGGAGCAGTACTTC.

The rearrangement joins TRBV27 to TRBJ2-1; a possible D gene is TRBD1 (6 bases). Germline CDR1 is MNHEY and CDR2 is SMNVEV (reference sequence). The germline V and J ends were trimmed by 5 bases and 6 bases, with 11 bases remaining between them. This CDR3 is built from 13 residues. The CDR3 is CASSTGTPNEQFF. CDR3 nucleotides: TGTGCCAGCAGTACCGGGACACCCAATGAGCAGTTCTTC.

This sequence joins TRBV19 and TRBJ1-1; no definite D call. V dropped 7 bases and J dropped 2 bases, with 11 bases sitting between them. Looked up from germline, CDR1 is LNHDA and CDR2 is SQIVND (reference sequence). There are 13 residues in the CDR3. The CDR3 here is CASIGRRNTEAFF. The CDR3 bases are TGTGCCAGTATAGGCAGAAGAAACACTGAAGCTTTCTTT.

The chain joins TRBV29-1 to TRBJ1-2; TRBD1 aligns across 7 bases. J was trimmed by 2 bases and V by 4 bases; bases with no gene match: 4. CDR1 is SQVTM, CDR2 ANQGSEA, per germline. This CDR3 spans 13 amino acids. CDR3 bases: TGCAGCGTTGTCGACAGGGACAACTATGGCTACACCTTC. Translating it yields CSVVDRDNYGYTF.

There are a few counts of this clone. The chain is built from TRBV4-1 and TRBJ1-2; 7 bases are shared with TRBD1. V was clipped by 1 base and J by 4 bases; unmatched bases: 6. The germline gives CDR1 MGHRA, CDR2 YSYEKL. This CDR3 has 15 amino acids. The CDR3 sequence is CASSQGQGGGYGYTF. CDR3 DNA sequence: TGCGCCAGCAGCCAAGGACAGGGCGGTGGCTATGGCTACACCTTC.

The chain couples TRBV4-1 to TRBJ2-1; D is uncertain. This CDR3 contains 14 residues. Per the germline V gene, CDR1 is MGHRA and CDR2 is YSYEKL. V was pared by 0 bases and J by 5 bases, with 8 bases between. CDR3 sequence: CASSQEVSDNEQFF. As DNA, the CDR3 is TGCGCCAGCAGCCAAGAAGTGTCAGACAATGAGCAGTTCTTC.

On this clone: A junction end diverges from the germline sequence, so it may reflect a read error. The chain employs TRBV11-2 and TRBJ2-3; the D gene is possibly TRBD2 (5 bases). The CDR3 spans 14 residues. The germline V gene encodes CDR1 SGHAT and CDR2 FQNNGV. The CDR3 DNA follows: TGTGCCACCAGCTTTTTGCGGGGCACAGATACGCAGTATTTT. Protein: CATSFLRGTDTQYF.

This chain uses TRBV7-2 with TRBJ2-7; TRBD1 might be the D (6 bases). Germline loops: CDR1 SGHTA, CDR2 FQGNSA. V lost 5 bases to trimming and J lost 4 bases, with 12 bases between them. This CDR3 has 13 residues. CDR3 coding DNA: TGTGCCAGCAGCCCTACAGGGTTGTACGAGCAGTACTTC. Amino acids: CASSPTGLYEQYF.

The chain joins TRBV11-2 to TRBJ2-7; D perhaps matches TRBD2 (6 bases). V was trimmed by 5 bases and J by 2 bases, leaving 10 bases between them. This CDR3 has 13 residues. Germline CDR1 reads SGHAT; CDR2 reads FQNNGV. The CDR3, as DNA: TGTGCCAGCAGCCGCGGGGTGGCCTACGAGCAGTACTTC. Its translation: CASSRGVAYEQYF. Full variable domain (missing parts from reference TRBV11-2 and TRBJ2-7): EAGVAQSPRYKIIEKRQSVAFWCNPISGHATLYWYQQILGQGPKLLIQFQNNGVVDDSQLPKDRFSAERLKGVDSTLKIQPAKLEDSAVYLCASSRGVAYEQYFGPGTRLTVT.

In nucleotides, the CDR3 is TGTGCCTGGAGCCCCGACAGGGATAATGGCTACACCTTC. This sequence encodes CAWSPDRDNGYTF. The rearrangement uses TRBV30 and TRBJ1-2, with 7 bases matching TRBD1. The CDR3 totals 13 residues. The V gene end was trimmed by 3 bases and the J gene end by 6 bases; junction bases not matched to a gene: 7. Germline V gives CDR1 GTSNPN, CDR2 SVGIG (reference sequence).

This clone was picked up many times. This sequence joins TRBV4-3 and TRBJ1-1, with a possible D match to TRBD1 (5 bases). Germline V lookup: CDR1 LGHNA, CDR2 YSLEER. This CDR3 spans 13 amino acids. V lost 2 bases to trimming and J lost 1 base, with 5 bases between them. In nucleotides, the CDR3 is TGCGCCAGCAGCCAAACAGGGAACACTGAAGCTTTCTTT. Protein sequence: CASSQTGNTEAFF.

This chain uses TRBV6-5 with TRBJ1-5; no definite D call. CDR1 is MNHEY, CDR2 SVGAGI, per germline. Between the trimmed V and J ends, which lost 2 bases and 2 bases, there was a span of 4 bases. The CDR3 covers 13 residues. In DNA, the CDR3 is TGTGCCAGCAGTTACGGTGGCAATCAGCCCCAGCATTTT. Translation gives CASSYGGNQPQHF.

This clone showed up just once. The chain links TRBV9 to TRBJ2-2; D possibly corresponds to TRBD1 (6 bases). The CDR3 extends over 15 amino acids. Germline CDR1 SGDLS, CDR2 YYNGEE. The ends were cut back, 4 bases at V and 2 bases at J, with 12 bases in the middle. CDR3 sequence: CASSLRTDNTGELFF. The DNA of the CDR3 is TGTGCCAGCAGCCTTAGGACAGATAACACCGGGGAGCTGTTTTTT.

The V gene is TRBV4-3, the J gene TRBJ2-3; D unresolved. CDR1 is LGHNA, CDR2 YSLEER, per germline. V lost 1 base to trimming and J lost 2 bases, with 7 bases between them. The CDR3 spans 14 residues. The CDR3 DNA reads TGCGCCAGCAGCCAAGGAGGCCTCACAGATACGCAGTATTTT. It specifies CASSQGGLTDTQYF.

This clone was seen a handful of times. The gene calls are TRBV4-3 and TRBJ2-5, with D perhaps TRBD1 (6 bases). The DNA end favors TRBJ2-7, so the J call may be wrong. CDR3 size: 13 residues. Germline V gene data show CDR1 as LGHNA and CDR2 as YSLEER. The CDR3 sequence is CASSPEQGDEQYF. The DNA of the CDR3 is TGCGCCAGCAGCCCGGAACAGGGAGACGAGCAGTACTTC.